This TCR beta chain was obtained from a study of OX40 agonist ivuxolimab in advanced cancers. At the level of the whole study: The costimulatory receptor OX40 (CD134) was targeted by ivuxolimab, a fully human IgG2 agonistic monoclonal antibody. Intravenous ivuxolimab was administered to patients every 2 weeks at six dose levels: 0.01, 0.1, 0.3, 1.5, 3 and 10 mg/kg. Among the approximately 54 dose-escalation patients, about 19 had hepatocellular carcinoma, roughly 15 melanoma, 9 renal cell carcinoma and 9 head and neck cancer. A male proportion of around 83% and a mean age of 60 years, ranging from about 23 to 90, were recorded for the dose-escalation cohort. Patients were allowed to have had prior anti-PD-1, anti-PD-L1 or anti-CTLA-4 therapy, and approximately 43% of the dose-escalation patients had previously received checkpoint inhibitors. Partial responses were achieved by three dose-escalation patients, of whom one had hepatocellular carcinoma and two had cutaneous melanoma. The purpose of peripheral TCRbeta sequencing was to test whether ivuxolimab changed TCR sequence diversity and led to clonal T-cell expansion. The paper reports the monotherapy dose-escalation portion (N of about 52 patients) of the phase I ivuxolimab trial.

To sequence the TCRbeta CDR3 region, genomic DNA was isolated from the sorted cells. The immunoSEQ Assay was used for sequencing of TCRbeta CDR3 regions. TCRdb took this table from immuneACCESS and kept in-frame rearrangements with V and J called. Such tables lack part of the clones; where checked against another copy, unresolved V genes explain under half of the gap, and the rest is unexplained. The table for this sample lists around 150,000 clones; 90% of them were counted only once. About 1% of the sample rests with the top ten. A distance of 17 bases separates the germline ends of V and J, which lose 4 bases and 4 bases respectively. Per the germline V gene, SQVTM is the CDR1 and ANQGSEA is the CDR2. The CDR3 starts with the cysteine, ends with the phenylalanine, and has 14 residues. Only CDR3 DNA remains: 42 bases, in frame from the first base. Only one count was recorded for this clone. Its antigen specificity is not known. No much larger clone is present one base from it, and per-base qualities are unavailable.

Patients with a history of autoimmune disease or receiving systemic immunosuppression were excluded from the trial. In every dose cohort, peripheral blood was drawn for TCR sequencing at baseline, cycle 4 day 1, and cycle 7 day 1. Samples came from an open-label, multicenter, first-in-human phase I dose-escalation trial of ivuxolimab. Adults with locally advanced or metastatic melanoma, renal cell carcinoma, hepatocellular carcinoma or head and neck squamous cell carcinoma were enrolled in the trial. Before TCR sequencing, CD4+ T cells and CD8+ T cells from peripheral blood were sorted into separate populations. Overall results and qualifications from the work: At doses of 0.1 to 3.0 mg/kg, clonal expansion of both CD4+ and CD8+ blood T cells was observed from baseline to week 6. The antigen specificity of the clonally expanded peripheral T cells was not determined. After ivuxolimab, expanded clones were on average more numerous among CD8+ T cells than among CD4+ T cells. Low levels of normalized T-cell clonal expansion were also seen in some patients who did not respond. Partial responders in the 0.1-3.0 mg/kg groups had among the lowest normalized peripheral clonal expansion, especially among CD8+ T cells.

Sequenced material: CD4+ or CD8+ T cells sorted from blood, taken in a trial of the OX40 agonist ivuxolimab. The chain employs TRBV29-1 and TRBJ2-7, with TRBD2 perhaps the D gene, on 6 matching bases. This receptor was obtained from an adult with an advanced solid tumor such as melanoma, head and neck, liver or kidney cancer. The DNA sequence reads TGCAGCGTTGGTGGGTTGAGGGGACTTTACGAGCAGTACTTC. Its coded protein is CSVGGLRGLYEQYF.